One and the same sample provided the 21 T cell receptor beta chains below, sequenced in a study of cytomegalovirus exposure and HLA in healthy donors (dated by TCRdb to about 2017). The library was made by the immunoSEQ multiplex PCR assay. TCRdb's version of the immuneACCESS table is confined to in-frame rearrangements and falls short of the full clone set. An unresolved V gene accounts for under half of the shortfall where checked; the remainder is of unknown origin. Recorded for this sample are around 120,000 clones; 85% to 90% of them occurred a single time. The ten largest clones capture over 6% of the sample. Sequencing was carried out using PBMCs. These receptors originate from a woman aged 18-30 years in good health and CMV-seropositive.

The chain uses TRBV6-5 and TRBJ1-2, with D unresolved. This CDR3 is 14 amino acids long. The V end lost 7 bases, the J end lost 8 bases, and 20 bases lay between the germline ends. CDR1 is MNHEY, CDR2 SVGAGI, per germline. The CDR3 sequence is CASTPGFGTRGYTF. The CDR3 DNA follows: TGTGCCAGCACTCCCGGATTTGGAACGAGGGGCTACACCTTC.

This chain joins TRBV4-2 and TRBJ2-2, with TRBD1 matching 10 bases. V shed 10 bases and J 3 bases; nucleotides not matched to a gene: 5. Germline lookup yields CDR1 LGHNA and CDR2 YNFKEQ. The CDR3 is made up of 14 amino acids. For the CDR3, the DNA is TGTGCCATCCGGGGGACAGGGGACACCGGGGAGCTGTTTTTT. Translated, it gives CAIRGTGDTGELFF.

The chain carries TRBV7-9 and TRBJ2-1; 9 bases agree with TRBD2. This CDR3 is built from 16 residues. Germline CDR1 is SEHNR and CDR2 is FQNEAQ (reference sequence). V shed 4 bases and J 2 bases; nucleotides not matched to a gene: 6. In DNA form, the CDR3 reads TGTGCCAGCAGCTCCCGGACTAGCGTGGCCTACAATGAGCAGTTCTTC. Translated, it gives CASSSRTSVAYNEQFF.

The gene calls are TRBV12-5 and TRBJ1-1; D perhaps matches TRBD1 (5 bases). Germline values: CDR1 LGHNT, CDR2 FRNRAP. The V gene lost 0 bases and the J gene lost 4 bases, with 15 bases spanning the gap. The CDR3 totals 16 residues. DNA for the CDR3: TGTGCTAGTGGTTTGGTGGGCGGGGGTAGGGGCACTGAAGCTTTCTTT. Protein: CASGLVGGGRGTEAFF.

V usage is TRBV9 and J usage is TRBJ2-7; D perhaps matches TRBD2 (5 bases). The V gene's germline CDR1 is SGDLS and CDR2 YYNGEE. There are 15 residues in the CDR3. Deletions cut 0 bases from V and 0 bases from J, with 10 bases between. CDR3 DNA: TGTGCCAGCAGCGTAGGGAGCGGTTCCTCCTACGAGCAGTACTTC. Its protein is CASSVGSGSSYEQYF.

V is TRBV5-4 and J is TRBJ1-2; TRBD1 might be the D (6 bases). CDR1 SGHNT and CDR2 YYREEE come from the germline V gene (reference sequence). The CDR3 covers 17 residues. V lost 3 bases to trimming and J lost 2 bases, with 20 bases between them. CDR3 sequence reads: CASSSFQGSYINYGYTF. DNA of the CDR3: TGTGCCAGCAGCTCGTTTCAGGGGTCCTACATAAACTATGGCTACACCTTC. Looking up the rest from reference TRBV5-4 and TRBJ1-2 gives the full variable domain: ETGVTQSPTHLIKTRGQQVTLRCSSQSGHNTVSWYQQALGQGPQFIFQYYREEENGRGNFPPRFSGLQFPNYSSELNVNALELDDSALYLCASSSFQGSYINYGYTFGSGTRLTVV.

The V gene is TRBV4-2, the J gene TRBJ1-2, with TRBD1 identical over 7 bases. This CDR3 region has 16 residues. Trimming removed 0 bases from V and 8 bases from J; junction bases left unmatched: 12. Germline V gene data show CDR1 as LGHNA and CDR2 as YNFKEQ. The CDR3 is CASSQEGVQGYGGYTF. In nucleotides, the CDR3 is TGTGCCAGCAGCCAAGAGGGAGTACAGGGGTATGGAGGCTACACCTTC.

This chain links TRBV7-9 with TRBJ2-2, with TRBD2 matching 14 bases. From germline, CDR1 is SEHNR and CDR2 FQNEAQ (reference sequence). There are 17 residues in the CDR3. With V trimmed by 5 bases and J by 7 bases, 9 bases remained unmatched. The CDR3 DNA is TGTGCCAGCAGCGCCTCGGGACTAGCGGGAGTTATCGGGGAGCTGTTTTTT. It codes for CASSASGLAGVIGELFF.

J is TRBJ2-3 and V is TRBV7-3, with D unclear. V dropped 4 bases and J dropped 4 bases, with 15 bases sitting between them. This CDR3 is built from 15 residues. The germline CDR1 and CDR2 sequences are SGHTA and FQGTGA. The CDR3 is CASSSFTGAADTQYF. The CDR3 nucleotides are TGTGCCAGCAGCTCGTTCACCGGAGCTGCAGATACGCAGTATTTT.

The gene calls are TRBV11-2 and TRBJ2-5; D is perhaps TRBD2 (6 bases). This CDR3 has 18 residues. V was clipped by 5 bases and J by 5 bases, with 27 bases between them. Germline V lookup: CDR1 SGHAT, CDR2 FQNNGV. In nucleotides, the CDR3 is TGTGCCAGCAGCCATAAACCCTATGGGGGAGGTAATCAGGAGACCCAGTACTTC. Amino acids: CASSHKPYGGGNQETQYF. Based on the CDR3 plus reference TRBV11-2 and TRBJ2-5, the full variable domain is EAGVAQSPRYKIIEKRQSVAFWCNPISGHATLYWYQQILGQGPKLLIQFQNNGVVDDSQLPKDRFSAERLKGVDSTLKIQPAKLEDSAVYLCASSHKPYGGGNQETQYFGPGTRLLVL.

The chain links TRBV7-3 to TRBJ1-2, with 10 positions matching TRBD1. Germline V gene data show CDR1 as SGHTA and CDR2 as FQGTGA. This CDR3 is built from 16 residues. V lost 2 bases and J lost 8; bases outside the gene matches: 11. CDR3 bases: TGTGCCAGCAGCTTATTCCCCGGGACAGGGGTTTACGGCTACACCTTC. Its translation: CASSLFPGTGVYGYTF.

The gene calls are TRBV6-1 and TRBJ1-6; 10 bases agree with TRBD1. Germline CDR1 MNHNS, CDR2 SASEGT. CDR3 size: 15 residues. The junction had 9 bases not matched to a gene; V was cut back by 7 bases and J by 9 bases. The CDR3 reads CASKATGGGSSPLHF. CDR3 bases: TGTGCCAGCAAGGCGACAGGGGGCGGCAGTTCACCCCTCCACTTT.

This clone was counted a few times. J is TRBJ2-1 and V is TRBV7-2, with 7 bases matching TRBD2. The CDR3 extends over 14 amino acids. The V segment lost 3 bases and the J segment 7 bases; nucleotides outside the gene matches: 6. Germline CDR1 reads SGHTA; CDR2 reads FQGNSA. CDR3 sequence: CASSFRLAQNEQFF. CDR3 in DNA: TGTGCCAGCAGCTTCAGACTAGCTCAGAATGAGCAGTTCTTC.

V usage is TRBV19 and J usage is TRBJ2-3; 11 bases are a match to TRBD1. Germline trimming cut 6 bases from V and 4 bases from J; bases unmatched to any gene: 6. Germline-derived CDR1 and CDR2 are LNHDA and SQIVND (reference sequence). The CDR3 has 15 amino acids. The CDR3 protein is CASREGQGDADTQYF. CDR3 in DNA: TGTGCCAGTAGGGAGGGACAGGGGGACGCAGATACGCAGTATTTT.

V and J are TRBV11-2 and TRBJ1-6; weak D call: TRBD1 (5 bases). Between the trimmed V and J ends, which lost 1 base and 7 bases, there was a span of 11 bases. From germline, CDR1 is SGHAT and CDR2 FQNNGV. The CDR3 spans 15 residues. CDR3 sequence reads: CASSLGQGGNSPLHF. The DNA of the CDR3 is TGTGCCAGCAGCTTAGGGCAGGGTGGGAATTCACCCCTCCACTTT.

CDR3 bases: TGTGCCAGCAGTGAAGCGGGCAGGGGTGCGTACGAGCAGTACTTC. Translated, it gives CASSEAGRGAYEQYF. This chain links TRBV2 with TRBJ2-7; the D gene is possibly TRBD1 (6 bases). The germline V gene has CDR1 SNHLY and CDR2 FYNNEI. CDR3 length equals 15 residues. Between the trimmed V and J ends, which lost 0 bases and 4 bases, there was a span of 13 bases.

The rearrangement joins TRBV7-9 to TRBJ1-1; no clear D. Germline V CDR1 and CDR2: SEHNR, FQNEAQ (reference sequence). V lost 6 bases, J lost 2 bases, and 19 bases lay in between. This CDR3 is built from 16 residues. The CDR3 region has the DNA TGTGCCAGCAGATTCATAGGAAAGCGGGATAACACTGAAGCTTTCTTT. It codes for CASRFIGKRDNTEAFF.

As for this clone: The junction and the germline gene differ at one end; a read error may be behind it. The chain is built from TRBV7-7 and TRBJ2-2; D gene uncertain. CDR3 length equals 12 residues. Germline CDR1 is SSHAT and CDR2 is FNYEAQ (reference sequence). CDR3 nucleotides: TGTGCTAGCAGCTCCGGGACCGGGGAGCTGTTTTTT. Encoded protein: CASSSGTGELFF.

This rearrangement joins TRBV5-4 to TRBJ2-7; 11 nucleotides align to TRBD1. The V gene end was trimmed by 4 bases and the J gene end by 2 bases; junction bases not matched to a gene: 2. CDR1 SGHNT and CDR2 YYREEE come from the germline V gene (reference sequence). The CDR3 is 14 amino acids. The CDR3 DNA is TGTGCCAGCAGCCTGGGACAGGGGGCCTACGAGCAGTACTTC. Translation: CASSLGQGAYEQYF.

The chain couples TRBV9 to TRBJ2-1; D remains ambiguous. V was pared by 3 bases and J by 6 bases, with 7 bases between. The CDR3 has 12 amino acids. Per germline, CDR1 SGDLS and CDR2 YYNGEE. This CDR3 is CASSATGNEQFF. Here the CDR3 DNA reads TGTGCCAGCAGCGCAACGGGCAATGAGCAGTTCTTC.

The J gene is TRBJ1-1, the V gene TRBV6-5; no reliable D call. CDR3 length: 16 amino acids. Looked up from germline, CDR1 is MNHEY and CDR2 is SVGAGI. V was trimmed by 2 bases and J by 2 bases, leaving 15 bases between them. CDR3 amino acids: CASSYRERLLNTEAFF. In nucleotides, the CDR3 is TGTGCCAGCAGTTACCGCGAACGCCTACTAAACACTGAAGCTTTCTTT.